Detailed here is one TCR beta chain. Its antigen is not identified. Repertoires were generated with immunoSEQ multiplex PCR, while TCRdb's copy carries only in-frame clones and drops some. The sample contains approximately 2,300,000 clones, 80% to 95% of which appear only once. Germline CDR1 reads LNHDA; CDR2 reads SQIVND (reference sequence). This CDR3 has 14 amino acids. V was pared by 3 bases and J by 2 bases, with 8 bases between. Nashville, Tennessee was home to all donors, each a Caucasian adult. The data were taken from a study of shared clonotypes between healthy human individuals. Study observations and caveats: A generally larger estimated richness was seen in naive subsets than in memory subsets.

This sequence originates from a man younger than 30 in good health. Some clones in this sample may be carry-over from other donors' samples. The specimen was naive CD4+ T cells from PBMCs. This sample's subset: CD45RA+ positively selected. The chain recombines TRBV19 with TRBJ1-5, with D uncertain. The CDR3 is CASSMRVGNQPQHF. The DNA of the CDR3 is TGTGCCAGTAGTATGCGGGTAGGCAATCAGCCCCAGCATTTT.